This T cell receptor beta chain stems from a study of blood T cells in healthy people across ages. A second PCR of about 6 to 12 cycles used a sample-barcoded 5' primer and a J-beta primer mix. TCRdb used MiXCR to reprocess the 5' RACE reads, holding one entry per CDR3 protein. Counted here are some 1 million distinct CDR3 sequences, 40% to 50% occurring once; the ten biggest clones make up approximately 17%. V gave up 6 bases and J gave up 5 bases; unmatched junction bases: 14. The CDR3 totals 16 residues. Germline CDR1 is LNHNV and CDR2 is YYDKDF (reference sequence). This clonotype was seen a few times.

The rearrangement joins TRBV15 to TRBJ2-3, with TRBD2 matching over 7 bases. This receptor was identified in an older woman in good health. The sample taken for sequencing was blood. CDR3 region: CATRDLVGGSLDTQYF. CDR3 in DNA: TGTGCCACCAGAGATTTGGTTGGCGGGAGTTTAGATACGCAGTATTTT.